The clone carrying this TCR beta chain was detected only a few times. These data come from a study of blood T cell repertoires in COVID-19. This CDR3 contains 12 residues. Germline V gene lookup returns CDR1 KGHSH and CDR2 LQKENI. The V segment lost 3 bases and the J segment 7 bases; nucleotides outside the gene matches: 1. The protocol was immunoSEQ multiplex PCR, while the TCRdb copy is restricted to in-frame clones and leaves out a portion. The data contain about 54,000 clones, roughly 81% of them singletons. This sequence was found in a woman aged 55-69 years with acute or convalescent COVID-19. This chain connects TRBV18 to TRBJ1-1, with 8 bases matching TRBD1. The sample consisted of peripheral blood. The CDR3 is CASSPGQGEAFF. The CDR3 DNA sequence: TGTGCCAGCTCACCCGGACAGGGTGAAGCTTTCTTT.